This T cell receptor (beta chain) is from a study of blood T cell repertoires in COVID-19. On the study more broadly: The analysed material was cDNA or gDNA that came from T cells, B-cell-depleted T cells, or PBMCs.

This clone is a singleton in its sample. Clones were read by immunoSEQ multiplex PCR, and TCRdb kept only the in-frame ones, dropping some. In the table there are about 160,000 clones, 79% of which are singletons. Seattle-derived patients entered the study during active infection and were followed longitudinally. With 1 base removed from V and 8 bases from J, the gap between germline ends came to 11 bases. This CDR3 has 14 amino acids. Germline V gives CDR1 LGHNA, CDR2 YSLEER. This receptor was taken from an older woman with COVID-19, enrolled during active disease. This chain links TRBV4-3 with TRBJ1-4; tentative D call: TRBD1 (6 bases). Material: peripheral blood. Here the CDR3 DNA reads TGCGCCAGCAGCCAAGGGCAGGGGAGAGAAAAACTGTTTTTT. Translating gives CASSQGQGREKLFF.